This T cell receptor beta chain was sequenced in a study of cytomegalovirus exposure and HLA in healthy donors. Notes on the study in general: Association with HLA alleles at 0.05 false discovery rate was found for around 17,000 TCR beta sequences in a later analysis. There were reportedly fewer N-insertions in an Asian-associated ancestry cluster than the roughly 670-donor mean, in a later analysis. As a later analysis revealed, the rate of TCR association differed by HLA locus, with DRB1 most and HLA-C fewest.

The CDR3 covers 16 residues. Trimming cost V 3 bases and J 2 bases, with 17 bases left between them. CDR1 is WNHNN and CDR2 is SYGVQD in the germline V gene (reference sequence). Sampled while nominally healthy, donors likely had unrecorded immune exposures. The study ran its PCR with 60 Vbeta and 13 Jbeta primers. TCRdb's table, derived via immunoSEQ multiplex PCR, lists solely in-frame clones and lacks some. The data hold some 96,000 clones, with about 75% observed a single time. About this clone: The antigen is undetermined.

The sequenced sample consisted of PBMCs. The rearrangement joins TRBV10-1 to TRBJ2-7; no clear D gene. This receptor was obtained from a man aged 40-49 years in good health and CMV-seropositive. The CDR3 loop is CASSEPDFPIPYEQYF. CDR3 coding DNA: TGCGCCAGCAGTGAACCCGACTTTCCTATCCCCTACGAGCAGTACTTC.